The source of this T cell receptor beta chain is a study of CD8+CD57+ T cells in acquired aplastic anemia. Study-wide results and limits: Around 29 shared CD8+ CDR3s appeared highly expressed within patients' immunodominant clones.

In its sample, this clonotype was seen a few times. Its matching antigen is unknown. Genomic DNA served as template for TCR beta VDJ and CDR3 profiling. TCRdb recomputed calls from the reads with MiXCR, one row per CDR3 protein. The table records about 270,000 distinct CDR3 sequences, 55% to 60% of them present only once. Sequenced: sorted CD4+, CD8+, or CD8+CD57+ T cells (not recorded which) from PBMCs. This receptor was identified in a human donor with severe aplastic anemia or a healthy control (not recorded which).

CDR3 residues: CSVRQGEGYGYTF. The CDR3 region has the DNA TGCAGCGTACGACAGGGGGAGGGCTATGGCTACACCTTC. The J gene is TRBJ1-2, the V gene TRBV29-1, with 9 bases aligning to TRBD1. V shed 6 bases, J shed 4 bases, and the junction held 6 bases outside the gene matches. Germline lookup yields CDR1 SQVTM and CDR2 ANQGSEA. The CDR3 has 13 residues.